These T cell receptor beta chains were read from a single sample in a study of cytomegalovirus exposure and HLA in healthy donors. Profiling relied on immunoSEQ multiplex PCR, and the TCRdb table lists in-frame clones only, not all of them. The sample has approximately 190,000 clones, approximately 86% seen once. The material sequenced was PBMCs. These receptor sequences come from a boy between 2 and 10 years old in good health and CMV-seronegative. Each CDR3 is given with its conserved first and last residue. A D gene is named only where the DNA matches it firmly. Clone size is given for some rows only: seen once, a few or many times, or a class if the clone is expanded.

v_call	j_call	d_call	clone_size	cdr3_nt	cdr3_aa
TRBV5-1	TRBJ2-2	NA	NA	TGCGCCAGCAGCTTGGCACAGCGGACCACCGGGGAGCTGTTTTTT	CASSLAQRTTGELFF
TRBV15	TRBJ2-7	NA	NA	TGTGCCACCAGCAGAGCCGGGGGCTCCTACGAGCAGTACTTC	CATSRAGGSYEQYF
TRBV2	TRBJ2-5	NA	NA	TGTGCCAGCAGCGTACCGAGACTAGGGGAACAAGAGACCCAGTACTTC	CASSVPRLGEQETQYF
TRBV6-5	TRBJ2-3	TRBD2	NA	TGTGCCAGCAGTTACTCAGCGGGGGCAGATACGCAGTATTTT	CASSYSAGADTQYF
TRBV9	TRBJ2-1	TRBD2	NA	TGTGCCAGCAGCCCCCGCCTCTTGACTAGCGGGGGGGAACCACTGGTCTTC	CASSPRLLTSGGEPLVF
TRBV27	TRBJ2-2	NA	once	TGTGCCAGCAGTTCGAGGGCGAACACCGGGGAGCTGTTTTTT	CASSSRANTGELFF
TRBV5-1	TRBJ2-7	NA	NA	TGCGCCAGCAGCGCGTCCATTCCGGGAGCCACCTACGAGCAGTACTTC	CASSASIPGATYEQYF
TRBV5-1	TRBJ2-7	TRBD1	NA	TGCGCCAGCAGCCCACAGGGGTACTCCGAGCAGTACTTC	CASSPQGYSEQYF
TRBV5-8	TRBJ2-1	NA	NA	TGTGCCAGCAGCTACGGACTCCTACAGTACAATGAGCAGTTCTTC	CASSYGLLQYNEQFF
TRBV27	TRBJ2-7	TRBD1	NA	TGTGCCAGCAGTTCCCTACAGGGGATGGGCGGAAAGCAGTACTTC	CASSSLQGMGGKQYF
TRBV5-1	TRBJ1-1	NA	NA	TGCGCCAGCAGCTTGGGCGCAGGGGCATACACTGAAGCTTTCTTT	CASSLGAGAYTEAFF
TRBV27	TRBJ2-1	TRBD2	NA	TGTGCCAGCAGTTTCGAACTAGCGGGAGGGTACAATGAGCAGTTCTTC	CASSFELAGGYNEQFF